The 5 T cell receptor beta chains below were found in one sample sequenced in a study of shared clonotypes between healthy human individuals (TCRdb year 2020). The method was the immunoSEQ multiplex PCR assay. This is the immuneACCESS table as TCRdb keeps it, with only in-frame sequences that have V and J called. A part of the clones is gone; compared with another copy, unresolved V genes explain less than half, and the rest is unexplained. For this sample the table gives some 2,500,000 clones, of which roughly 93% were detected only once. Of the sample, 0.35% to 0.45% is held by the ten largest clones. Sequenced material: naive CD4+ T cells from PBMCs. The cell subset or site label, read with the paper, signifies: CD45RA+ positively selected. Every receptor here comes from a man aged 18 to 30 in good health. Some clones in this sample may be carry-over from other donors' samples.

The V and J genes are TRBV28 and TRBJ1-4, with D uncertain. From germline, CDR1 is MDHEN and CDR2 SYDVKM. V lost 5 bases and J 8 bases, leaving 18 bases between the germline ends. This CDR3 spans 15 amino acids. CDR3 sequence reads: CASSPAEAGMEKLFF. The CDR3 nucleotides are TGTGCCAGCAGTCCGGCGGAGGCGGGTATGGAAAAACTGTTTTTT.

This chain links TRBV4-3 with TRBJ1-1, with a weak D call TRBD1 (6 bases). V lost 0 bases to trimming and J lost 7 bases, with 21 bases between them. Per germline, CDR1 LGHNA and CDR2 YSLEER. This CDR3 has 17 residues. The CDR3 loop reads CASSQDPAGRGVGEAFF. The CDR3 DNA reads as TGCGCCAGCAGCCAAGATCCCGCCGGGAGGGGGGTAGGTGAAGCTTTCTTT.

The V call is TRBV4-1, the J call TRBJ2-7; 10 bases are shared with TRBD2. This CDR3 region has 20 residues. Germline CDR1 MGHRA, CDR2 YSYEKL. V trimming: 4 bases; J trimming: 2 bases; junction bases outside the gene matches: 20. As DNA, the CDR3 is TGCGCCAGCAGCCGCCGGGCCAATCACATGACTAGCGGGCCCCCCTACGAGCAGTACTTC. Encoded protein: CASSRRANHMTSGPPYEQYF.

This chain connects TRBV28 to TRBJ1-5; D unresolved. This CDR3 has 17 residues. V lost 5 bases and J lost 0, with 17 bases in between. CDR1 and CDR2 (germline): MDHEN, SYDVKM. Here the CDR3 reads CASSPPRPNYSNQPQHF. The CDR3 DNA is TGTGCCAGCAGTCCCCCGCGACCGAACTATAGCAATCAGCCCCAGCATTTT.

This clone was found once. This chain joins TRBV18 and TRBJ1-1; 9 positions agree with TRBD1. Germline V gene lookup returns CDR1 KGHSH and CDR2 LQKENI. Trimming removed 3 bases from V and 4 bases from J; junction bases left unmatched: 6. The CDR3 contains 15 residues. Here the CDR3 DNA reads TGTGCCAGCTCACCCACAGGGGGCGGCCTCACTGAAGCTTTCTTT. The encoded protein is CASSPTGGGLTEAFF.